The 17 T cell receptor beta chains presented below share a single source sample, sequenced in a study of T cell repertoires in cytomegalovirus infection. TCRdb reprocessed the reads with MiXCR, giving one entry per CDR3 protein. The top ten clones hold approximately 18% of a sample with some 150,000 distinct CDR3 sequences, approximately 5.9% of them seen once. Input material: PBMCs. Receptors originate from a human donor in good health (CMV status not recorded). Some clones in this sample may be carry-over from other donors' samples.

Concerning this clonotype: A much larger clone differs from this one at a single base, so this may be a read error. The rearrangement joins TRBV12-3 or TRBV12-4 to TRBJ2-1; D remains ambiguous. CDR3 length: 13 amino acids. V lost 6 bases and J 8 bases, leaving 14 bases between the germline ends. This CDR3 reads CASSPPGVDEQFF. CDR3 DNA sequence: TGTGCCAGCAGCCCCCCTGGGGTAGATGAGCAGTTCTTC.

There are many counts of this clonotype. V usage is TRBV12-3 or TRBV12-4 and J usage is TRBJ2-3; D not certain. With 10 bases removed from V and 5 bases from J, the gap between germline ends came to 13 bases. The CDR3 extends over 12 amino acids. CDR3: CATLSPGDTQYF. CDR3 nucleotide sequence: TGTGCCACCCTCTCCCCGGGAGATACGCAGTATTTT.

At least ten counts were recorded for this clonotype. This chain uses TRBV11-2 with TRBJ1-1; weak D call: TRBD1 (5 bases). This CDR3 is 16 amino acids long. In germline, CDR1 is SGHAT, CDR2 FQNNGV. V was trimmed by 5 bases and J by 0 bases, leaving 16 bases between them. The CDR3 nucleotides are TGTGCCAGCAGCCCAAAATACGGGGGAATGAACACTGAAGCTTTCTTT. Translated: CASSPKYGGMNTEAFF. The full variable domain, with the rest looked up from reference TRBV11-2 and TRBJ1-1, is EAGVAQSPRYKIIEKRQSVAFWCNPISGHATLYWYQQILGQGPKLLIQFQNNGVVDDSQLPKDRFSAERLKGVDSTLKIQPAKLEDSAVYLCASSPKYGGMNTEAFFGQGTRLTVV.

In this sample, this clonotype turned up a few times. The chain employs TRBV20-1 and TRBJ2-7, with a tentative D call TRBD2 (7 bases). V was pared by 7 bases and J by 0 bases, with 16 bases between. CDR1 is DFQATT and CDR2 is SNEGSKA in the germline V gene (reference sequence). The CDR3 loop spans 14 amino acids. DNA for the CDR3: TGCAGTGGCTCGCCCGGGGGGCCCTCCTACGAGCAGTACTTC. Translation gives CSGSPGGPSYEQYF.

This clonotype was seen ten or more times. The V gene is TRBV28, the J gene TRBJ1-2, with 9 bases that match TRBD1. Per the germline V gene, CDR1 is MDHEN and CDR2 is SYDVKM. This CDR3 spans 14 amino acids. V shed 6 bases and J 8 bases; nucleotides not matched to a gene: 10. The CDR3 nucleotides are TGTGCCAGCAGATACCCACAGGGGGCGGGAGGCTACACCTTC. Amino acids: CASRYPQGAGGYTF.

The chain couples TRBV29-1 to TRBJ1-2, with a weak D call TRBD1 (6 bases). The CDR3 contains 12 residues. V was clipped by 7 bases and J by 6 bases, with 15 bases between them. Germline lookup yields CDR1 SQVTM and CDR2 ANQGSEA. Written as DNA, the CDR3 is TGCAGCGCTCGACAGGTTGGCGATGGCTACACCTTC. It is translated as CSARQVGDGYTF.

Many counts were recorded for this clonotype. The chain is built from TRBV9 and TRBJ2-1; D is possibly TRBD2 (6 bases). The CDR3 totals 15 residues. Germline V CDR1 and CDR2: SGDLS, YYNGEE. V was shortened by 0 bases and J by 2 bases, with 9 bases between the two germline ends. CDR3 in amino acids: CASSVDGGTYNEQFF. DNA of the CDR3: TGTGCCAGCAGCGTAGACGGGGGAACCTACAATGAGCAGTTCTTC.

This clonotype came up many times. The chain carries TRBV7-8 and TRBJ1-5; 8 nucleotides align to TRBD1. From germline, CDR1 is SGHVS and CDR2 FQNEAQ. The CDR3 is made up of 18 amino acids. The junction had 16 bases not matched to a gene; V was cut back by 5 bases and J by 4 bases. CDR3 amino acids: CASSPQGASGWTNQPQHF. The CDR3 bases are TGTGCCAGCAGCCCGCAGGGGGCTTCCGGATGGACTAATCAGCCCCAGCATTTT.

This clonotype was observed at least ten times. The rearrangement joins TRBV7-3 to TRBJ2-2, with 9 nucleotides matching TRBD1. Germline V lookup: CDR1 SGHTA, CDR2 FQGTGA. CDR3 length: 15 amino acids. The V and J ends lost 5 bases and 8 bases, in that order; junction bases with no gene match: 9. CDR3 sequence: CASSPNRGLKGELFF. The DNA of the CDR3 is TGTGCCAGCAGCCCGAACAGGGGGCTTAAAGGGGAGCTGTTTTTT.

This clonotype was observed a handful of times. This chain connects TRBV9 to TRBJ2-7; weak D call: TRBD2 (6 bases). The V end lost 3 bases, the J end lost 5 bases, and 15 bases lay between the germline ends. Germline-derived CDR1 and CDR2 are SGDLS and YYNGEE. This CDR3 is 14 amino acids long. CDR3 residues: CASSAGLTGHEQYF. The CDR3 bases are TGTGCCAGCAGCGCGGGACTGACTGGCCACGAGCAGTACTTC.

This clonotype came up a few times. This chain joins TRBV20-1 and TRBJ1-3; no reliable D call. The CDR3 spans 14 residues. Trimming stripped 0 bases from V and 4 bases from J, with 10 bases between. Germline CDR1 and CDR2: DFQATT and SNEGSKA (reference sequence). This CDR3 reads CSARDRSSGNTIYF. The CDR3 coding sequence is TGCAGTGCTAGAGATCGGTCATCCGGAAACACCATATATTTT.

Remarks on this clonotype: The junction shows a germline mismatch at one end, possibly a read error. This rearrangement joins TRBV28 to TRBJ1-6, with a tentative D call TRBD1 (6 bases). Germline CDR1 is MDHEN and CDR2 is SYDVKM. The CDR3 totals 17 residues. The CDR3 nucleotides read TGTGCCAGCAGTTTCTACGCAAGGGGGGCCGATAATTCAGCCCTCCACTTT. Translated, it gives CASSFYARGADNSALHF.

In its sample, this clonotype was seen many times. The chain recombines TRBV20-1 with TRBJ1-1, with D possibly matching TRBD1 (6 bases). This CDR3 is built from 14 residues. Trimming removed 4 bases at V and 0 bases at J, with 12 bases between. Looked up from germline, CDR1 is DFQATT and CDR2 is SNEGSKA (reference sequence). The CDR3 protein is CSATSGAMNTEAFF. As DNA, the CDR3 is TGCAGTGCTACTTCGGGGGCCATGAACACTGAAGCTTTCTTT.

This clonotype was seen at least ten times. The chain joins TRBV27 to TRBJ1-5, with TRBD1 matching over 10 bases. The germline CDR1 and CDR2 sequences are MNHEY and SMNVEV (reference sequence). The J segment lost 2 bases and the V segment lost 6 bases, leaving 10 bases of the junction unmatched. This CDR3 comprises 17 residues. CDR3: CASRKTLGTGGNQPQHF. The DNA for the CDR3 is TGTGCCAGCAGGAAGACTCTGGGGACAGGGGGCAATCAGCCCCAGCATTTT.

This clonotype was seen ten or more times. J is TRBJ1-2 and V is TRBV4-1; 9 bases map to TRBD1. The CDR3 spans 15 residues. Germline V gene lookup returns CDR1 MGHRA and CDR2 YSYEKL. The trim removed 1 base at V and 6 bases at J, leaving 6 bases unmatched. The chain's CDR3 is CASSQVLDRGDGYTF. In DNA, the CDR3 is TGCGCCAGCAGCCAAGTCCTGGACAGGGGAGATGGCTACACCTTC.

This clonotype has a handful of counts. This chain links TRBV11-2 with TRBJ2-5; no clear D gene. V was cut by 1 base and J by 8 bases, with 8 bases left in between. This CDR3 has 12 amino acids. Germline V gene sequence: CDR1 SGHAT, CDR2 FQNNGV. DNA for the CDR3: TGTGCCAGCAGCTTAGTTCGTAAAACCCAGTACTTC. Residues: CASSLVRKTQYF.

In this sample, this clonotype turned up many times. The chain recombines TRBV15 with TRBJ1-3; weak D call: TRBD1 (5 bases). This CDR3 region has 15 residues. Germline V gene sequence: CDR1 LNHNV, CDR2 YYDKDF (reference sequence). V was shortened by 0 bases and J by 2 bases, with 8 bases between the two germline ends. CDR3 DNA sequence: TGTGCCACCAGCAGAGATGCGGGGGCTGGAAACACCATATATTTT. Its translation: CATSRDAGAGNTIYF.